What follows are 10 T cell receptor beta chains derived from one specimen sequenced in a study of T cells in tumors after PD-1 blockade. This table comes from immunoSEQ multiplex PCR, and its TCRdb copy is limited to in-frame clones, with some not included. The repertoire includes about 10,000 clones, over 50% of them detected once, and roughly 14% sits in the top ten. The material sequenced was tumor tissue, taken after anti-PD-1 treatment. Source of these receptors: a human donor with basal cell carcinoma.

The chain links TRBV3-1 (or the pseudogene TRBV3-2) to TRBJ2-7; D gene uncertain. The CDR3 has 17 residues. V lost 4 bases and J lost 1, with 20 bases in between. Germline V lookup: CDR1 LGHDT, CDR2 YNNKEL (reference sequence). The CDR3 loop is CASSPNPVPGSSYEQYF. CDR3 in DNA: TGTGCCAGCAGCCCCAATCCGGTCCCAGGCTCATCCTACGAGCAGTACTTC.

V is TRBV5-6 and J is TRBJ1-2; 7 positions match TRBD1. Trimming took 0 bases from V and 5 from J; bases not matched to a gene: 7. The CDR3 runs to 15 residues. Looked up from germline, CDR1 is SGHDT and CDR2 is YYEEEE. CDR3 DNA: TGTGCCAGCAGCTTGGGACAGGGTTTTAGTTATGGCTACACCTTC. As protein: CASSLGQGFSYGYTF.

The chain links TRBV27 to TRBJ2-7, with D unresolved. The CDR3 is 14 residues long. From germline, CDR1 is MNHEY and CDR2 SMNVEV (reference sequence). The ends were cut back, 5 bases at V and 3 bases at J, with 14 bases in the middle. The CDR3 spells CASSNPGLFYEQYF. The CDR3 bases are TGTGCCAGCAGTAACCCGGGTTTATTCTACGAGCAGTACTTC.

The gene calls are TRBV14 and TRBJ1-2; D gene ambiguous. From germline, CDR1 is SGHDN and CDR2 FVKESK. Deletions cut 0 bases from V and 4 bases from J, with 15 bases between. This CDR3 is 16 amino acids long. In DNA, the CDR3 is TGTGCCAGCAGCCAAGAAATGGCGCCGACGGGCTATGGCTACACCTTC. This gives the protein CASSQEMAPTGYGYTF. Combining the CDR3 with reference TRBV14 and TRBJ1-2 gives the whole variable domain EAGVTQFPSHSVIEKGQTVTLRCDPISGHDNLYWYRRVMGKEIKFLLHFVKESKQDESGMPNNRFLAERTGGTYSTLKVQPAELEDSGVYFCASSQEMAPTGYGYTFGSGTRLTVV.

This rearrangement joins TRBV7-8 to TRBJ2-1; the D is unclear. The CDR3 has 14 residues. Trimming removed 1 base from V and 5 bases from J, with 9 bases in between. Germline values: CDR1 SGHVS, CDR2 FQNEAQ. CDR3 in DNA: TGTGCCAGCAGCTTAGTAGGCAGGAACAATGAGCAGTTCTTC. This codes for CASSLVGRNNEQFF.

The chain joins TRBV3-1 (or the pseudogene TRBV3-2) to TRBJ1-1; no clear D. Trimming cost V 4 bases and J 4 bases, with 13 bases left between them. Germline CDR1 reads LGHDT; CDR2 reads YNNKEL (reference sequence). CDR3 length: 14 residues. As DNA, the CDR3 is TGTGCCAGCAGCCCCCTGACTAAGGGCACTGAAGCTTTCTTT. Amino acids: CASSPLTKGTEAFF.

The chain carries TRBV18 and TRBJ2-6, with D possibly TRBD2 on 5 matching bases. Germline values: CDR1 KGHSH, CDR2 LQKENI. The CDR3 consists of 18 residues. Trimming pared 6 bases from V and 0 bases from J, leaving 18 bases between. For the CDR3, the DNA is TGTGCCAGCTCCCTGGTAAAGGACTCTCTCTCTGGGGCCAACGTCCTGACTTTC. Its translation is CASSLVKDSLSGANVLTF.

The CDR3 nucleotides are TGTGCCAGCAGCTTGATCACGTACAGGGACTATGGCTACACCTTC. It yields the protein CASSLITYRDYGYTF. V gene TRBV5-4 combines with J gene TRBJ1-2, with a weak D call TRBD1 (6 bases). V was clipped by 1 base and J by 3 bases, with 13 bases between them. The germline V gene has CDR1 SGHNT and CDR2 YYREEE (reference sequence). The CDR3 consists of 15 residues.

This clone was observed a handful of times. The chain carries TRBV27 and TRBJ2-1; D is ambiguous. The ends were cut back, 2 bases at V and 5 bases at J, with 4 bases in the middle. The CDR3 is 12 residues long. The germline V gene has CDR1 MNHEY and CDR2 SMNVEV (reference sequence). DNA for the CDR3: TGTGCCAGCAGTTTACCAAACAATGAGCAGTTCTTC. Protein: CASSLPNNEQFF.

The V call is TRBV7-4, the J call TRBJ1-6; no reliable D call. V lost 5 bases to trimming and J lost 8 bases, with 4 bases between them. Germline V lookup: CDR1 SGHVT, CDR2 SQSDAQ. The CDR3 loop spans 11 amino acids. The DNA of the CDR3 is TGTGCCAGCAGCCCGGATTCACCCCTCCACTTT. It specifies CASSPDSPLHF.